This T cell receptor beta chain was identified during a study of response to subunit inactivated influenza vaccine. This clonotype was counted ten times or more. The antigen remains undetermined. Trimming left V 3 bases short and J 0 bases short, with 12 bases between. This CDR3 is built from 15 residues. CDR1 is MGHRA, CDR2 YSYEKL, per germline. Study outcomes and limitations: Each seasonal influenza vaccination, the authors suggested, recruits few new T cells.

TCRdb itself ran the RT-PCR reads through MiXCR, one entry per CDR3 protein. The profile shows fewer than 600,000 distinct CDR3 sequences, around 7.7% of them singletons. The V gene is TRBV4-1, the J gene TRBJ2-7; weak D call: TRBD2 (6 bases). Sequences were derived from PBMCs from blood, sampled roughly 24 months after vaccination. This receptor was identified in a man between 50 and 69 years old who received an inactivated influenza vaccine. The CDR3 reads CASSHPGLTSYEQYF. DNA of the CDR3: TGCGCCAGCAGCCATCCGGGACTGACCTCCTACGAGCAGTACTTC.